There are many counts of the clone carrying this T cell receptor (beta chain). V was clipped by 4 bases and J by 7 bases; unmatched bases: 4. Germline V CDR1 and CDR2: MDHEN, SYDVKM. The CDR3 sequence is 13 residues long. The data were obtained in a study of T cells in Graves' hyperthyroidism and ophthalmopathy. Researchers amplified the TCR beta CDR3 regions from RNA transcripts. RT-PCR in the first round (using the HTBI primer set) targeted the TCR CDR3. One entry per CDR3 protein, called by TCRdb with MiXCR from the multiplex PCR reads. The sample has hundreds of thousands of distinct CDR3 sequences; roughly 13% are singletons.

This receptor was identified in a woman aged 25 to 39 with Graves' hyperthyroidism. The J gene is TRBJ1-5, the V gene TRBV28; 7 bases are a match to TRBD1. The sequenced material came from blood. CDR3: CASSSRGSQPQHF. DNA of the CDR3: TGTGCCAGCAGTTCCAGGGGGAGCCAGCCCCAGCATTTT.